Below are 30 T cell receptor beta chains sequenced from a single sample in a study of long-term antiretroviral therapy in people with HIV. Investigators performed immunoSEQ version v3.0 at survey level. Profiled with immunoSEQ multiplex PCR; TCRdb holds only in-frame clones, not every one. This table holds 20,000 to 25,000 clones, around 84% found once. Sequenced here: unsorted PBMCs, sampled 1.3 years after starting antiretroviral therapy. The receptors were sampled from a man between 60 and 75 years old with HIV.

This chain connects TRBV7-2 to TRBJ2-1; unclear D gene. Germline-derived CDR1 and CDR2 are SGHTA and FQGNSA. The CDR3 is 13 amino acids. Trimming pared 0 bases from V and 9 bases from J, leaving 9 bases between. As DNA, the CDR3 is TGTGCCAGCAGCTTAGCTCCGGGTATTGAGCAGTTCTTC. This translates into CASSLAPGIEQFF.

The V gene is TRBV6-6, the J gene TRBJ1-1, with D maybe TRBD1 (5 bases). Germline lookup yields CDR1 MNHNY and CDR2 SVGAGI (reference sequence). The germline V and J ends were trimmed by 8 bases and 7 bases, with 17 bases remaining between them. There are 13 residues in the CDR3. The CDR3 here is CASQQVVMFEAFF. The CDR3 DNA sequence: TGTGCCAGCCAACAGGTCGTGATGTTTGAAGCTTTCTTT.

V gene TRBV11-2 combines with J gene TRBJ1-2; no definite D call. CDR1 is SGHAT, CDR2 FQNNGV, per germline. V lost 4 bases and J 8 bases, leaving 11 bases between the germline ends. The CDR3 extends over 12 amino acids. In nucleotides, the CDR3 is TGTGCCAGCAGCTATACAAACGGGGGCTACACCTTC. Encoded protein: CASSYTNGGYTF.

The chain links TRBV6-1 to TRBJ1-5; 8 nucleotides match TRBD1. Germline V gives CDR1 MNHNS, CDR2 SASEGT. V was clipped by 7 bases and J by 7 bases; unmatched bases: 9. This CDR3 has 14 amino acids. CDR3 residues: CASTLDRGRQPQHF. The CDR3 DNA follows: TGTGCCAGCACCCTCGACAGGGGACGACAGCCCCAGCATTTT.

The chain joins TRBV18 to TRBJ2-6, with 10 bases lining up with TRBD1. Germline CDR1 KGHSH, CDR2 LQKENI. This CDR3 is built from 18 residues. V lost 8 bases to trimming and J lost 4 bases; unmatched junction nucleotides: 14. The CDR3 loop is CASLPTLTGGGGANVLTF. The CDR3, as DNA: TGTGCCAGCCTCCCTACCTTGACAGGGGGCGGAGGGGCCAACGTCCTGACTTTC.

Comments on this clone: Germline is not matched at one junction end, which may reflect a read error. The chain carries TRBV5-6 and TRBJ2-6; a possible D gene is TRBD1 (5 bases). CDR3 length: 15 amino acids. Germline V lookup: CDR1 SGHDT, CDR2 YYEEEE. The CDR3: CASSFGRSGANALTF. CDR3 DNA sequence: TGTGCCAGCAGCTTTGGGCGCTCTGGGGCCAACGCCCTGACTTTC.

The chain combines TRBV5-1 with TRBJ1-1; D might be TRBD1 (5 bases). Per germline, CDR1 SGHRS and CDR2 YFSETQ. The length of the CDR3 is 18 residues. V gave up 3 bases and J gave up 1 base, with 22 bases separating them. In DNA, the CDR3 is TGCGCCAGCAGCTCTCACGATAACGCGGGACGGGAGAACACTGAAGCTTTCTTT. Its protein is CASSSHDNAGRENTEAFF.

This chain connects TRBV11-3 to TRBJ2-3; D not certain. V shed 6 bases and J shed 0 bases, with 16 bases lying between them. The CDR3 runs to 16 residues. Germline loops: CDR1 SGHNT, CDR2 YENEEA. CDR3: CASSPGTNPSTDTQYF. The DNA for the CDR3 is TGTGCCAGCAGTCCCGGTACAAACCCTAGCACAGATACGCAGTATTTT.

J is TRBJ1-1 and V is TRBV7-9, with a tentative D call TRBD1 (5 bases). There are 14 residues in the CDR3. Germline V gives CDR1 SEHNR, CDR2 FQNEAQ (reference sequence). The V and J ends lost 3 bases and 9 bases respectively, with 17 bases between them. As DNA, the CDR3 is TGTGCCAGCAGCTTCGGGGTCGGGCAGGGAAAAGCTTTCTTT. It codes for CASSFGVGQGKAFF.

This clone has just one count. This chain's CDR3 is CAISGGGPWGEQYF. The CDR3 coding sequence is TGTGCCATCAGTGGTGGGGGTCCATGGGGTGAGCAGTACTTC. The J gene is TRBJ2-7, the V gene TRBV10-3; perhaps D is TRBD1 or TRBD2 (5 bases each). Germline V gives CDR1 ENHRY, CDR2 SYGVKD. Trimming shortened V by 4 bases and J by 7 bases, and 17 bases separated the two germline ends. The CDR3 spans 14 residues.

The rearrangement uses TRBV5-1 and TRBJ2-7, with TRBD2 matching 8 bases. Germline CDR1 reads SGHRS; CDR2 reads YFSETQ. CDR3 size: 15 residues. The V gene end was trimmed by 4 bases and the J gene end by 7 bases; junction bases not matched to a gene: 13. DNA of the CDR3: TGCGCCAGCAGCCCCGGACTAGCTCAGCGGGAAGAGCAGTACTTC. Translated: CASSPGLAQREEQYF.

This clone was seen only once. The chain has TRBV4-3 and TRBJ1-3, with a possible D match to TRBD1 (5 bases). Germline-derived CDR1 and CDR2 are LGHNA and YSLEER. This CDR3 has 17 residues. The V end lost 5 bases, the J end lost 2 bases, and 19 bases lay between the germline ends. CDR3 nucleotide sequence: TGCGCCAGCAGCAAGGCCTCCGGTGGGGCGGCTGGAAACACCATATATTTT. Its translation is CASSKASGGAAGNTIYF.

This chain uses TRBV13 with TRBJ1-1; 8 bases match TRBD1. Germline trimming cut 5 bases from V and 3 bases from J; bases unmatched to any gene: 5. This CDR3 region has 14 residues. Germline V gene data show CDR1 as PRHDT and CDR2 as FYEKMQ (reference sequence). The CDR3 bases are TGTGCCAGCAGCCCGGGACAGGCGCACACTGAAGCTTTCTTT. Protein product: CASSPGQAHTEAFF.

The chain employs TRBV2 and TRBJ2-3; D gene ambiguous. V shed 8 bases and J shed 0 bases, with 12 bases lying between them. Per germline, CDR1 SNHLY and CDR2 FYNNEI. The CDR3 is 14 residues long. For the CDR3, the DNA is TGTGCCAGCTCCGCCGTCACTAGCACAGATACGCAGTATTTT. As protein: CASSAVTSTDTQYF.

CDR3 residues: CASSIPGRANEQYF. The CDR3 coding sequence is TGTGCCAGCAGTATCCCAGGCAGGGCGAACGAGCAGTACTTC. This chain links TRBV6-6 with TRBJ2-7, with TRBD1 as a possible D gene (5 bases). V dropped 5 bases and J dropped 5 bases, with 16 bases sitting between them. The length of the CDR3 is 14 residues. Germline loops: CDR1 MNHNY, CDR2 SVGAGI (reference sequence).

The V gene is TRBV6-6, the J gene TRBJ1-1; possible D gene TRBD1, 5 bases. The germline CDR1 and CDR2 sequences are MNHNY and SVGAGI (reference sequence). CDR3 length equals 13 residues. Trimming took off 6 bases at V and 1 base at J, with 9 bases between the two ends. The CDR3 DNA is TGTGCCAGCAGAGGACACCAGAACACTGAAGCTTTCTTT. Translation: CASRGHQNTEAFF.

The chain uses TRBV10-3 and TRBJ2-7; D is perhaps TRBD1 or TRBD2 (6 bases each). V lost 0 bases and J lost 2, with 20 bases in between. This CDR3 contains 18 residues. Germline CDR1 reads ENHRY; CDR2 reads SYGVKD. In DNA form, the CDR3 reads TGTGCCATCAGTGAGTCGACTTGGGCAGGACGGGGGCCCTACGAGCAGTACTTC. Protein product: CAISESTWAGRGPYEQYF.

The chain couples TRBV29-1 to TRBJ2-1; D is unclear. The ends were cut back, 4 bases at V and 3 bases at J, with 10 bases in the middle. The CDR3 loop spans 13 amino acids. Germline V gives CDR1 SQVTM, CDR2 ANQGSEA. DNA of the CDR3: TGCAGCGTTGGTGGGCTGGTCTACAATGAGCAGTTCTTC. Its translation is CSVGGLVYNEQFF.

The chain carries TRBV7-9 and TRBJ2-7; D may be TRBD2 (5 bases). Germline V CDR1 and CDR2: SEHNR, FQNEAQ (reference sequence). V lost 4 bases and J 2 bases, leaving 15 bases between the germline ends. This CDR3 has 15 amino acids. This CDR3 reads CASSSQTGIPYEQYF. CDR3 sequence (DNA): TGTGCCAGCAGCTCCCAGACCGGGATACCCTACGAGCAGTACTTC.

The CDR3 sequence is CASSLTEGAGGYTF. Written as DNA, the CDR3 is TGTGCCAGCAGCCTTACTGAGGGGGCGGGAGGCTACACCTTC. V usage is TRBV7-3 and J usage is TRBJ1-2; 7 positions agree with TRBD1. This CDR3 has 14 residues. Germline-derived CDR1 and CDR2 are SGHTA and FQGTGA. After removal of 5 bases from V and 8 bases from J, the junction contained 11 bases not matched to a gene.

The chain carries TRBV5-1 and TRBJ1-5, with a weak D call TRBD1 (5 bases). The CDR3 totals 14 residues. The germline CDR1 and CDR2 sequences are SGHRS and YFSETQ. V shed 4 bases and J shed 3 bases, with 11 bases lying between them. The CDR3 here is CASSVDTYNQPQHF. CDR3 in DNA: TGCGCCAGCAGCGTGGACACTTACAATCAGCCCCAGCATTTT.

The chain links TRBV7-2 to TRBJ1-2, with 9 bases fitting TRBD1. The length of the CDR3 is 13 residues. Germline trimming cut 5 bases from V and 6 bases from J; bases unmatched to any gene: 4. The germline CDR1 and CDR2 sequences are SGHTA and FQGNSA. The CDR3 bases are TGTGCCAGCAGCCTACGACAGGGGGATGGCTACACCTTC. This translates into CASSLRQGDGYTF.

This clone was counted once. The V call is TRBV5-1, the J call TRBJ1-1; D not resolved. The CDR3 has 14 residues. Germline-derived CDR1 and CDR2 are SGHRS and YFSETQ. V gave up 1 base and J gave up 1 base, with 8 bases separating them. In nucleotides, the CDR3 is TGCGCCAGCAGCTTGCCGTTGGGGAACACTGAAGCTTTCTTT. This translates into CASSLPLGNTEAFF.

The V and J genes are TRBV10-3 and TRBJ1-6; a possible D gene is TRBD1 (5 bases). This CDR3 is built from 14 residues. With 0 bases removed from V and 10 bases from J, the gap between germline ends came to 10 bases. Germline V gene lookup returns CDR1 ENHRY and CDR2 SYGVKD. The CDR3 here is CAISESEGDSPLHF. CDR3 nucleotide sequence: TGTGCCATCAGTGAGTCGGAAGGGGACTCACCCCTCCACTTT.

The J gene is TRBJ2-2, the V gene TRBV5-1, with TRBD2 matching 11 bases. V trimming: 4 bases; J trimming: 5 bases; junction bases outside the gene matches: 4. The germline CDR1 and CDR2 sequences are SGHRS and YFSETQ. The length of the CDR3 is 15 residues. The CDR3 coding sequence is TGCGCCAGCAGCAAGGGACTAGCGGTTACCGGGGAGCTGTTTTTT. Translation gives CASSKGLAVTGELFF. Looking up the rest from reference TRBV5-1 and TRBJ2-2 gives the full variable domain: KAGVTQTPRYLIKTRGQQVTLSCSPISGHRSVSWYQQTPGQGLQFLFEYFSETQRNKGNFPGRFSGRQFSNSRSEMNVSTLELGDSALYLCASSKGLAVTGELFFGEGSRLTVL.

The rearrangement uses TRBV2 and TRBJ2-3, with 8 bases that match TRBD2. The CDR3 covers 14 residues. Germline V gives CDR1 SNHLY, CDR2 FYNNEI. Unmatched junction bases numbered 5, after V lost 5 bases and J lost 4 bases. This CDR3 reads CASSPGLAADTQYF. The CDR3 DNA reads TGTGCCAGCAGTCCTGGACTAGCAGCAGATACGCAGTATTTT.

The gene calls are TRBV4-1 and TRBJ1-5, with D possibly TRBD1 on 5 matching bases. Germline lookup yields CDR1 MGHRA and CDR2 YSYEKL. The V gene lost 8 bases and the J gene lost 0 bases, with 14 bases spanning the gap. CDR3 length: 15 residues. CDR3 loop: CASSRGAYSNQPQHF. CDR3 DNA: TGCGCCAGCTCGAGAGGGGCGTATAGCAATCAGCCCCAGCATTTT.

This chain joins TRBV28 and TRBJ1-2, with D maybe TRBD1 (6 bases). The V end lost 3 bases, the J end lost 6 bases, and 20 bases lay between the germline ends. The CDR3 length is 16 residues. Germline CDR1 reads MDHEN; CDR2 reads SYDVKM. CDR3 DNA: TGTGCCAGCAGTTTCTTATTAGCAGGGGAGGTAGATGGCTACACCTTC. Its protein is CASSFLLAGEVDGYTF.

The V call is TRBV18, the J call TRBJ1-1; weak D call: TRBD1 (5 bases). V was shortened by 5 bases and J by 3 bases, with 10 bases between the two germline ends. From germline, CDR1 is KGHSH and CDR2 LQKENI. The CDR3 has 13 residues. The CDR3 sequence is CASSAGRDTEAFF. The CDR3 DNA follows: TGTGCCAGCTCAGCAGGGAGAGACACTGAAGCTTTCTTT.

The genes are TRBV15 and TRBJ1-1; D ambiguous. This CDR3 is 15 amino acids long. V was shortened by 0 bases and J by 0 bases, with 8 bases between the two germline ends. Germline values: CDR1 LNHNV, CDR2 YYDKDF (reference sequence). CDR3 in amino acids: CATSREGLMNTEAFF. In DNA, the CDR3 is TGTGCCACCAGCAGAGAAGGGCTCATGAACACTGAAGCTTTCTTT.